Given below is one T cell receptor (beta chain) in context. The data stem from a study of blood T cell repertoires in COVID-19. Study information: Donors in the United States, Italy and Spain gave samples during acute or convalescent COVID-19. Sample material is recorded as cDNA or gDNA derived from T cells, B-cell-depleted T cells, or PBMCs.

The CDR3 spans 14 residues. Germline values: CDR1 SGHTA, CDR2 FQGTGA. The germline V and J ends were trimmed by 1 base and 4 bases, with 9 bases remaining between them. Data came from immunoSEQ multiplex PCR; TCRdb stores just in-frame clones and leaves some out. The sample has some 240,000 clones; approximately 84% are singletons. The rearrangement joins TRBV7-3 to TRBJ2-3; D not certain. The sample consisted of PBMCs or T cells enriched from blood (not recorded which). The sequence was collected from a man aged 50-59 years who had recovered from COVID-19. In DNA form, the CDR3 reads TGTGCCAGCAGCTTAAGAAGCTTCTCAGATACGCAGTATTTT. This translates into CASSLRSFSDTQYF.